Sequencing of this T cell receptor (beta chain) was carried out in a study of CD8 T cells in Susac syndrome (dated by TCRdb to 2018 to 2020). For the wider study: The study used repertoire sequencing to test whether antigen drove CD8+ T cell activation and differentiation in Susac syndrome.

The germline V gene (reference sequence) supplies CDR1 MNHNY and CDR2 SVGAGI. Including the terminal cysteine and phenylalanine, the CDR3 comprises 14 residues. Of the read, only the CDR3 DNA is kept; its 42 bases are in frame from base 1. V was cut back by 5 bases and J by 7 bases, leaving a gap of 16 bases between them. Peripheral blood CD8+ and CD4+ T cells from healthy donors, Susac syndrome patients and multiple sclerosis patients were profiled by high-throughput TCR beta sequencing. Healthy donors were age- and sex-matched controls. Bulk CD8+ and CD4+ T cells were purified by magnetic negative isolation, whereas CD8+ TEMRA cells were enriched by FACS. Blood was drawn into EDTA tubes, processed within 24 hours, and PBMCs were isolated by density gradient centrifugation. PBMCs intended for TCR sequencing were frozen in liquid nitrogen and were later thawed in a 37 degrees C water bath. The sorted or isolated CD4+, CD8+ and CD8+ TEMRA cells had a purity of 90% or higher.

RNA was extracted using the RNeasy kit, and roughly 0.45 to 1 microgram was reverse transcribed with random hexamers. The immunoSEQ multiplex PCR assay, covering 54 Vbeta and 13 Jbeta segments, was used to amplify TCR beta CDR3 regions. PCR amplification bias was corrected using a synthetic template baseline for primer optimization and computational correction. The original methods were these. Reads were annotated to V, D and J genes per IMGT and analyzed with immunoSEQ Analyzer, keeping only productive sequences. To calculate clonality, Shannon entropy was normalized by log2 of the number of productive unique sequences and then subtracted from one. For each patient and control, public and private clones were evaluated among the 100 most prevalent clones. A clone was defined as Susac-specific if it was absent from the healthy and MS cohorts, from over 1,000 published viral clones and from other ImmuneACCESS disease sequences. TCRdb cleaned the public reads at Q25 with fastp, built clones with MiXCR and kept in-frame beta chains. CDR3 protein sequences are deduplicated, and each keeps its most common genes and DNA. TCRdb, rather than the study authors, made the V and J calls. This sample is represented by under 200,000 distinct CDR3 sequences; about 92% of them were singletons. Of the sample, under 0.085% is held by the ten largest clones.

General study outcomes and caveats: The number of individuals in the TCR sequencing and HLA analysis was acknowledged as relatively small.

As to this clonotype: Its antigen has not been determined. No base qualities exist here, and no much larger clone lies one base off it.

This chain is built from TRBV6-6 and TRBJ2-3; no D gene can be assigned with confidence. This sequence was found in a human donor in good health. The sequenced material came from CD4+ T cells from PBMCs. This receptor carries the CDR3 CASSPATPRNTQYF. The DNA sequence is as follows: TGTGCCAGCAGTCCAGCGACCCCTAGGAATACGCAGTATTTT.